Following are 15 T cell receptor beta chains from one sample sequenced in a study of blood T cell repertoires in COVID-19. Some clones are missing from TCRdb's copy, which holds only in-frame ones; the method was immunoSEQ multiplex PCR. This table holds approximately 400,000 clones, 75% to 90% found once. Specimen: PBMCs or T cells enriched from blood (not recorded which). The receptors here all came from a woman in her forties or fifties who had recovered from COVID-19.

The V gene is TRBV4-2, the J gene TRBJ2-1; TRBD2 matches 12 bases. The CDR3 extends over 17 amino acids. Trimming took 0 bases from V and 0 from J; bases not matched to a gene: 0. Germline V gene sequence: CDR1 LGHNA, CDR2 YNFKEQ. The CDR3 DNA reads as TGTGCCAGCAGCCAAGAGACTAGCGGGAGCTCCTACAATGAGCAGTTCTTC. Protein sequence: CASSQETSGSSYNEQFF.

As regards this clone: An end of the junction does not agree with germline; a read error may underlie this. The V and J genes are TRBV7-7 and TRBJ1-2, with 7 bases aligning to TRBD1. This CDR3 spans 14 amino acids. Germline V lookup: CDR1 SSHAT, CDR2 FNYEAQ (reference sequence). CDR3 bases: TGTGCTAGCAGCCTTGACAGGGTGCACGATGGCTACACCTTC. Its translation: CASSLDRVHDGYTF.

The J gene is TRBJ2-1, the V gene TRBV24-1, with D maybe TRBD1 (6 bases). Germline values: CDR1 KGHDR, CDR2 SFDVKD. The ends were cut back, 9 bases at V and 4 bases at J, with 6 bases in the middle. The CDR3 totals 11 residues. Here the CDR3 DNA reads TGTGCCACCGGACAGTACAATGAGCAGTTCTTC. Encoded protein: CATGQYNEQFF.

This chain connects TRBV29-1 to TRBJ1-1; D may be TRBD1 (6 bases). V lost 2 bases and J lost 5, with 12 bases in between. Per the germline V gene, CDR1 is SQVTM and CDR2 is ANQGSEA. The CDR3 loop spans 13 amino acids. CDR3 residues: CSVERGGRTEAFF. The CDR3, as DNA: TGCAGCGTTGAAAGGGGGGGGCGGACTGAAGCTTTCTTT.

This chain joins TRBV30 and TRBJ2-7; 8 bases map to TRBD1. CDR1 and CDR2 from the germline V gene are GTSNPN and SVGIG (reference sequence). The V gene end was trimmed by 7 bases and the J gene end by 0 bases; junction bases not matched to a gene: 5. The CDR3 is 13 amino acids. Here the CDR3 DNA reads TGTGCCTCGGGGCAGGGGGCCTCCTACGAGCAGTACTTC. Residues: CASGQGASYEQYF.

The chain has TRBV19 and TRBJ1-1, with TRBD1 identical over 10 bases. From germline, CDR1 is LNHDA and CDR2 SQIVND (reference sequence). J gave up 3 bases and V 5 bases, and 3 bases lay outside the gene matches. The CDR3 contains 14 residues. CDR3 nucleotide sequence: TGTGCCAGTAGTCGGGGACAGGGGTACACTGAAGCTTTCTTT. Amino acids: CASSRGQGYTEAFF.

CDR3 nucleotides: TGTGCCAGCAGTGAAGCAGGGACTAGCGGGAGGGCCTTGTACTTC. Translation gives CASSEAGTSGRALYF. V gene TRBV2 combines with J gene TRBJ2-7; 16 nucleotides line up with TRBD2. This CDR3 spans 15 amino acids. Germline V gives CDR1 SNHLY, CDR2 FYNNEI. The junction had 5 bases not matched to a gene; V was cut back by 0 bases and J by 12 bases.

The chain joins TRBV5-1 to TRBJ1-4; D is possibly TRBD1 (5 bases). The V end was cut by 4 bases, the J end by 7 bases, with 11 bases between. The CDR3 runs to 13 residues. Germline V gives CDR1 SGHRS, CDR2 YFSETQ. CDR3 sequence: CASSRTKGEKLFF. Written as DNA, the CDR3 is TGCGCCAGCAGCCGGACAAAGGGTGAAAAACTGTTTTTT.

The rearrangement links TRBV9 to TRBJ2-5, with 9 bases fitting TRBD2. Germline V lookup: CDR1 SGDLS, CDR2 YYNGEE. The CDR3 spans 15 residues. With 2 bases clipped from V and 3 bases from J, the junction kept 5 bases outside the gene matches. The CDR3 DNA reads as TGTGCCAGCAGCGTCGGGACTAGCAGGGAAGAGACCCAGTACTTC. Amino acid sequence: CASSVGTSREETQYF.

A remark on this clone: Relative to the germline gene, one junction end is altered; a read error may explain this. The V call is TRBV15, the J call TRBJ1-4, with a weak D call TRBD1 (5 bases). The V gene's germline CDR1 is LNHNV and CDR2 YYDKDF (reference sequence). CDR3 length: 12 amino acids. The CDR3 sequence: CATSRGREQVSF. CDR3 nucleotides: TGTGCCACCAGCAGAGGGAGGGAACAGGTTTCTTTT.

This clone was seen a handful of times. The chain carries TRBV5-4 and TRBJ1-5; no clear D. The CDR3 covers 14 residues. The germline V and J ends were trimmed by 0 bases and 6 bases, with 10 bases remaining between them. Germline CDR1 and CDR2: SGHNT and YYREEE (reference sequence). CDR3 nucleotide sequence: TGTGCCAGCAGCTTGGCGGGTGGCGGTCAGCCCCAGCATTTT. The encoded protein is CASSLAGGGQPQHF.

The gene calls are TRBV29-1 and TRBJ1-2, with 7 bases identical to TRBD1. CDR1 SQVTM and CDR2 ANQGSEA come from the germline V gene. The CDR3 is made up of 13 amino acids. Germline trimming cut 4 bases from V and 9 bases from J; bases unmatched to any gene: 11. The CDR3 sequence is CSVVGDSTMSYTF. DNA of the CDR3: TGCAGCGTTGTAGGGGACAGTACTATGAGCTACACCTTC.

This clone was seen a few times. The CDR3 region has the DNA TGTGCCAGCAGCGAGCAGACAGGGGGCGAGCCCCAGCATTTT. Protein product: CASSEQTGGEPQHF. V is TRBV9 and J is TRBJ1-5; 10 bases fit TRBD1. Germline lookup yields CDR1 SGDLS and CDR2 YYNGEE. The CDR3 totals 14 residues. With V trimmed by 3 bases and J by 8 bases, 5 bases remained unmatched.

The chain carries TRBV5-1 and TRBJ2-7; 10 positions agree with TRBD2. Germline-derived CDR1 and CDR2 are SGHRS and YFSETQ. Trimming removed 0 bases from V and 4 bases from J; junction bases left unmatched: 7. The CDR3 has 16 residues. Written as DNA, the CDR3 is TGCGCCAGCAGCTTGGCAGTAGGGACTAGCGCTTACGAGCAGTACTTC. It codes for CASSLAVGTSAYEQYF.

This rearrangement joins TRBV7-9 to TRBJ2-3, with D uncertain. The V end was cut by 6 bases, the J end by 5 bases, with 12 bases between. Germline CDR1 reads SEHNR; CDR2 reads FQNEAQ (reference sequence). CDR3 length: 13 residues. The CDR3 region is CASRFSPGDTQYF. Here the CDR3 DNA reads TGTGCCAGCAGATTCTCCCCAGGAGATACGCAGTATTTT. Filled out from reference TRBV7-9 and TRBJ2-3, the complete variable domain reads DTGVSQNPRHKITKRGQNVTFRCDPISEHNRLYWYRQTLGQGPEFLTYFQNEAQLEKSRLLSDRFSAERPKGSFSTLEIQRTEQGDSAMYLCASRFSPGDTQYFGPGTRLTVL.